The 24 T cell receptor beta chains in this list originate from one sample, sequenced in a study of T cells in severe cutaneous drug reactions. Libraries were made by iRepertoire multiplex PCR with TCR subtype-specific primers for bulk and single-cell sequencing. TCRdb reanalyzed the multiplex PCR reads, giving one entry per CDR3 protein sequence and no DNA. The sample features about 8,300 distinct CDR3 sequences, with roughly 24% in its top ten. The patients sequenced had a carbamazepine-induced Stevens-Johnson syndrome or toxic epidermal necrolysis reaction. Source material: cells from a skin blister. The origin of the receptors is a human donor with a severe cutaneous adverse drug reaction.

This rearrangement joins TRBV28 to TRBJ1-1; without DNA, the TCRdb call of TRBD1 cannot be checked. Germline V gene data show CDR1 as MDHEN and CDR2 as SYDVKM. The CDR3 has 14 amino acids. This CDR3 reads CASNPRDGYTEAFF.

This CDR3 reads CASSLDGQGAYEQYF. V is TRBV7-9 and J is TRBJ2-7; the TRBD1 assignment by TCRdb is unverifiable without DNA. The germline V gene has CDR1 SEHNR and CDR2 FQNEAQ (reference sequence). This CDR3 contains 15 residues.

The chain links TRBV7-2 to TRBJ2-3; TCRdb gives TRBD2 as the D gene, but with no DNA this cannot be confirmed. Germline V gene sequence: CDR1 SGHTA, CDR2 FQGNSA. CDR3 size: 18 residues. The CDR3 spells CASSLVPTSGRGIDTQYF. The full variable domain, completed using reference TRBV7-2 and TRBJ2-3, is GAGVSQSPSNKVTEKGKDVELRCDPISGHTALYWYRQSLGQGLEFLIYFQGNSAPDKSGLPSDRFSAERTGGSVSTLTIQRTQQEDSAVYLCASSLVPTSGRGIDTQYFGPGTRLTVL.

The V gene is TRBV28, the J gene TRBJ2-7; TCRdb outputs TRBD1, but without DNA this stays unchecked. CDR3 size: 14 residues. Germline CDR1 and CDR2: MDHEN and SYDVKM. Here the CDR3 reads CASRPGGQQYEQYF.

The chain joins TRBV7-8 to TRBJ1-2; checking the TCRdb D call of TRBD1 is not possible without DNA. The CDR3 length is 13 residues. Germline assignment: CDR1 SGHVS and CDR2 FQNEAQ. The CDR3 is CASSQTGGGGYTF.

The CDR3 spells CASSASRGGIYNEQFF. The rearrangement links TRBV9 to TRBJ2-1; TCRdb calls TRBD2, which cannot be checked without DNA. The CDR3 extends over 16 amino acids. Germline V CDR1 and CDR2: SGDLS, YYNGEE.

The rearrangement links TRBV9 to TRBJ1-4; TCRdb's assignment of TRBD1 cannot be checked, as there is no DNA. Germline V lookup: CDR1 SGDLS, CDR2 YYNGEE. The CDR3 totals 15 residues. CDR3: CASSKGTATNEKLFF.

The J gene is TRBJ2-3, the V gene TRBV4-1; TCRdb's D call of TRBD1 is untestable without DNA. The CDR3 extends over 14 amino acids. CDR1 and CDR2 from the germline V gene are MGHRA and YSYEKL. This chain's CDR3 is CASSQVQGPDTQYF.

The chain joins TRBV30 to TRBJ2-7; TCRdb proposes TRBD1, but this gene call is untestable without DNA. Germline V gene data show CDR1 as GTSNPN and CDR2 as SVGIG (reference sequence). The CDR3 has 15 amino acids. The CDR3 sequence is CAWSGRGTGVGEQYF. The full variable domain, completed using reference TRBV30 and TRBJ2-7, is SQTIHQWPATLVQPVGSPLSLECTVEGTSNPNLYWYRQAAGRGLQLLFYSVGIGQISSEVPQNLSASRPQDRQFILSSKKLLLSDSGFYLCAWSGRGTGVGEQYFGPGTRLTVT.

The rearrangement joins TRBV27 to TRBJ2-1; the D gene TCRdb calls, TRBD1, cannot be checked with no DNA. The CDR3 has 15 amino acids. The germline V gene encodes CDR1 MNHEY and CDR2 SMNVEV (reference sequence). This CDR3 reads CASSLGQGAGTEQFF.

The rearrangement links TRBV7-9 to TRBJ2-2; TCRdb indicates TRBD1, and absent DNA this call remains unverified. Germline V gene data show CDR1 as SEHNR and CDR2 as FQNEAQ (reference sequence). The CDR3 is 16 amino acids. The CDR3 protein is CASSPSKDRDAGELFF.

The CDR3 loop is CASLPREGRETQYF. The rearrangement joins TRBV28 to TRBJ2-5; TCRdb's D call, TRBD2, is unchecked because there is no DNA. From germline, CDR1 is MDHEN and CDR2 SYDVKM. This CDR3 has 14 residues.

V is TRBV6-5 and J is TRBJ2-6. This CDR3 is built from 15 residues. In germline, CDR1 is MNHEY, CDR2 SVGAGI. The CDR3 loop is CASSPLGYGANVLTF.

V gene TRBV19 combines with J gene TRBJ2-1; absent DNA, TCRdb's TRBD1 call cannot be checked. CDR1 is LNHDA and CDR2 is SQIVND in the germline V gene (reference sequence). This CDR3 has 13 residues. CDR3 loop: CASVGDSINEQFF.

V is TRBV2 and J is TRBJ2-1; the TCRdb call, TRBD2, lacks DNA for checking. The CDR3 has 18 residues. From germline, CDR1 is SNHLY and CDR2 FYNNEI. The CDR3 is CASSVPPSGSLNYNEQFF. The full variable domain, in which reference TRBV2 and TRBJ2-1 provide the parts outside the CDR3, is EPEVTQTPSHQVTQMGQEVILRCVPISNHLYFYWYRQILGQKVEFLVSFYNNEISEKSEIFDDQFSVERPDGSNFTLKIRSTKLEDSAMYFCASSVPPSGSLNYNEQFFGPGTRLTVL.

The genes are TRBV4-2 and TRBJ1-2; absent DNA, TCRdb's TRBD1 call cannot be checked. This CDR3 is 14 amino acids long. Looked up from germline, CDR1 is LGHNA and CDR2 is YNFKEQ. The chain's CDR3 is CASSHLQGNYGYTF.

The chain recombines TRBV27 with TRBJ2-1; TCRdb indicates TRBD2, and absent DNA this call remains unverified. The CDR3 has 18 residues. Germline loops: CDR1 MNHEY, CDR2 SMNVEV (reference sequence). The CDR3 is CASSLGVLAGDSYNEQFF.

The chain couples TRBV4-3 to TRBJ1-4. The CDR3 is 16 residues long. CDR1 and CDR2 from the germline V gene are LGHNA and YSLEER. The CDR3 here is CASSQDFGPKNEKLFF.

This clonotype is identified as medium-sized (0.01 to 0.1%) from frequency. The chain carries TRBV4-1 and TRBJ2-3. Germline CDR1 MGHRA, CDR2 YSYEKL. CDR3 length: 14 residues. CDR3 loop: CASSQYSGTDTQYF.

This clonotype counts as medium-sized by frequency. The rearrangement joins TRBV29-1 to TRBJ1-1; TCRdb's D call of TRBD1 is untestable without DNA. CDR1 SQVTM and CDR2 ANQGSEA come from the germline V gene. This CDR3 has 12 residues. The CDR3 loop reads CSARTLNTEAFF.

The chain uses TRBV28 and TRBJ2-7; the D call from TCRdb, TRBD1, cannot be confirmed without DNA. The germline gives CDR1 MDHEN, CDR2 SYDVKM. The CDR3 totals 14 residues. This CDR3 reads CASSLGQGGYEQYF.

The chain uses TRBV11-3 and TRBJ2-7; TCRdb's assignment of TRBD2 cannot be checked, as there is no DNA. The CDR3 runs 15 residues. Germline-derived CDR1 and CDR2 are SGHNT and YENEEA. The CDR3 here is CASSLVVGDSYEQYF. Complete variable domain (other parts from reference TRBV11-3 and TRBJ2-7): EAGVVQSPRYKIIEKKQPVAFWCNPISGHNTLYWYLQNLGQGPELLIRYENEEAVDDSQLPKDRFSAERLKGVDSTLKIQPAELGDSAVYLCASSLVVGDSYEQYFGPGTRLTVT.

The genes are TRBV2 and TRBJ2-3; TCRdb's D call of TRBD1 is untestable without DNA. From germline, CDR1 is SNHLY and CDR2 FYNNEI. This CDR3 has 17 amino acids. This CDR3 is CASTRGTAGPPTDTQYF.

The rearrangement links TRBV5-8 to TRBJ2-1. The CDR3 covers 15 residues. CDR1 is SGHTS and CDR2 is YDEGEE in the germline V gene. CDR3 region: CASSRSWSSYNEQFF.